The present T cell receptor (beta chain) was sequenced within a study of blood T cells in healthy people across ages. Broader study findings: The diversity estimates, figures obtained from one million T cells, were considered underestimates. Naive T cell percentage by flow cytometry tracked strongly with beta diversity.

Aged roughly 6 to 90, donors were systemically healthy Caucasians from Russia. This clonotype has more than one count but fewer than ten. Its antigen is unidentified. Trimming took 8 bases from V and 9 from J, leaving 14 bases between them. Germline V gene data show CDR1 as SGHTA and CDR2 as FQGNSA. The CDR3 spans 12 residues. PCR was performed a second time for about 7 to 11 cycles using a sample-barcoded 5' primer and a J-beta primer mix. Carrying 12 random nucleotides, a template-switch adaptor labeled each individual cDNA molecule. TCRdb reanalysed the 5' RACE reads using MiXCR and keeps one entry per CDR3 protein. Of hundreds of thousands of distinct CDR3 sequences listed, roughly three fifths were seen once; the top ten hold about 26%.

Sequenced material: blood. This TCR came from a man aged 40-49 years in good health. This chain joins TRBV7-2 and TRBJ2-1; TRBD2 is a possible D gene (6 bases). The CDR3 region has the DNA TGTGCCAGCGGTCGGGGGATTAGTGAGCAGTTCTTC. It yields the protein CASGRGISEQFF.